Shown below are 8 T cell receptor beta chains from a single sample sequenced in a study of immune heterogeneity within non-small cell lung tumors. Genomic DNA from bulk tumor acted as the template, and around 630 ng was loaded per sample. During surgery, each primary tumor gave multiple biopsies spaced as far apart as possible. Patients had untreated, newly diagnosed non-small cell lung cancer and underwent curative surgery. Multiplex PCR employing 32 V and 13 J primers generated amplicons of the TCR beta CDR3. From the multiplex PCR reads, TCRdb called clonotypes with MiXCR, one entry per CDR3 protein. The data hold 15,000 to 20,000 distinct CDR3 sequences, with around 28% observed a single time. Sequencing used lung tumor tissue. All receptors come from a man aged 35 to 55 with non-small cell lung cancer.

This chain joins TRBV30 and TRBJ2-1, with D perhaps matching TRBD1 or TRBD2 (5 bases each). Trimming removed 2 bases from V and 9 bases from J, with 14 bases in between. Per germline, CDR1 GTSNPN and CDR2 SVGIG (reference sequence). The CDR3 contains 13 residues. The CDR3 sequence: CAWSRDAVSEQFF. In DNA, the CDR3 is TGTGCCTGGAGTAGGGACGCCGTCAGTGAGCAGTTCTTC. Full variable domain (missing parts from reference TRBV30 and TRBJ2-1): SQTIHQWPATLVQPVGSPLSLECTVEGTSNPNLYWYRQAAGRGLQLLFYSVGIGQISSEVPQNLSASRPQDRQFILSSKKLLLSDSGFYLCAWSRDAVSEQFFGPGTRLTVL.

Concerning this clonotype itself: A read error may be the cause here, since a much bigger clone is one base away. The chain joins TRBV19 to TRBJ2-7, with 9 bases identical to TRBD2. The CDR3 has 15 amino acids. V was clipped by 7 bases and J by 5 bases; unmatched bases: 12. The germline V gene has CDR1 LNHDA and CDR2 SQIVND (reference sequence). The CDR3 protein is CASILGGGGGDEQYF. The CDR3 DNA is TGTGCCAGTATCCTCGGCGGGGGGGGCGGTGACGAGCAGTACTTC.

Notes on this clonotype: A single base separates this from a much larger clone, so it may be a read error. This chain connects TRBV7-9 to TRBJ2-1, with 9 bases identical to TRBD2. The CDR3 is made up of 15 amino acids. CDR1 SEHNR and CDR2 FQNEAQ come from the germline V gene (reference sequence). Written as DNA, the CDR3 is TGTGCCAGCAGCTTTAGCGGGAGTATCTACAATGTGCAGTTCTTC. It codes for CASSFSGSIYNVQFF.

This clonotype was seen at least ten times. This chain connects TRBV5-1 to TRBJ2-2; TRBD2 is a possible D gene (6 bases). Germline loops: CDR1 SGHRS, CDR2 YFSETQ. This CDR3 has 16 residues. V dropped 0 bases and J dropped 2 bases, with 11 bases sitting between them. In nucleotides, the CDR3 is TGCGCCAGCAGCTTGGCCCAAGGGACTAACACCGGGGAGCTGTTTTTT. It encodes CASSLAQGTNTGELFF.

About this clonotype itself: This may come from a read error, since a much larger clone is one base off. The chain recombines TRBV24-1 with TRBJ2-1; D unresolved. The germline V gene has CDR1 KGHDR and CDR2 SFDVKD. Trimming stripped 9 bases from V and 8 bases from J, with 10 bases between. The CDR3 is 11 amino acids. CDR3 amino acids: CATGNRDEQFF. CDR3 sequence (DNA): TGTGCCACCGGCAATCGCGATGAGCAGTTCTTC.

A word on this clonotype: This clone may be a read error of a much larger clone one base away. The chain joins TRBV5-1 to TRBJ2-7; TRBD1 agrees at 7 bases. The CDR3 is 15 amino acids. Germline V lookup: CDR1 SGHRS, CDR2 YFSETQ. V trimming: 6 bases; J trimming: 3 bases; junction bases outside the gene matches: 12. The CDR3 bases are TGCGCCAGCAACTTAGTTGAGGGGGCTGGCTACGAGCAGTACTTC. Protein product: CASNLVEGAGYEQYF.

This chain joins TRBV20-1 and TRBJ2-3; D gene ambiguous. CDR3 length: 15 amino acids. V was clipped by 0 bases and J by 0 bases, with 10 bases between them. Germline CDR1 reads DFQATT; CDR2 reads SNEGSKA (reference sequence). This CDR3 reads CSAREPSGSTDTQYF. DNA of the CDR3: TGCAGTGCTAGAGAACCTAGTGGAAGCACAGATACGCAGTATTTT.

Regarding this clonotype: A much larger clone lies a single base off, so this may be a read error. V gene TRBV10-3 combines with J gene TRBJ2-2, with 8 bases lining up with TRBD2. The CDR3 has 15 amino acids. V lost 4 bases and J lost 6; bases outside the gene matches: 7. The germline V gene encodes CDR1 ENHRY and CDR2 SYGVKD. The chain's CDR3 is CAISVSGGKPGELFF. The CDR3 nucleotides are TGTGCCATCAGTGTATCGGGGGGGAAACCCGGGGAGCTGTTTTTT.